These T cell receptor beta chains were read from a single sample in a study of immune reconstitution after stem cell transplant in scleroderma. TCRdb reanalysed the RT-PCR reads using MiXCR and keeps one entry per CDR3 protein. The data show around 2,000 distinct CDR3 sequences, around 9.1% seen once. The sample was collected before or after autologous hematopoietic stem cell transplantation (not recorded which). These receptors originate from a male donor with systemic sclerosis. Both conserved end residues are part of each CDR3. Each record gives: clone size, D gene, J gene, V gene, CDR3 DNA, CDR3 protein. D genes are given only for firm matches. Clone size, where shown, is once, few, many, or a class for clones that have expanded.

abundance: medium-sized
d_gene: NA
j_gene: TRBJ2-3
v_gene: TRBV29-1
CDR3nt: TGCAGCTTTGTAGAAAATGGGGCAGGGGCAGATACGCAGTATTTT
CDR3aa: CSFVENGAGADTQYF

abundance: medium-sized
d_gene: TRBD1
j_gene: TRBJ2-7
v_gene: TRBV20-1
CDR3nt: TGCAGTGCTAGAGGGACAGGGAAGAGGAGGTACGAGCAGTACTTC
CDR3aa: CSARGTGKRRYEQYF

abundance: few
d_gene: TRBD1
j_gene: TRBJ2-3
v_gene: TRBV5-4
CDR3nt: TGTGCCAGCAGCCGCGACAGGGGTACAGATACGCAGTATTTT
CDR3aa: CASSRDRGTDTQYF

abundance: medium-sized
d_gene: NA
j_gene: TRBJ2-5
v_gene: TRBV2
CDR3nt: TGTGCCAGCAGTGAAATCGGGGAGACCCAGTACTTC
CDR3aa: CASSEIGETQYF

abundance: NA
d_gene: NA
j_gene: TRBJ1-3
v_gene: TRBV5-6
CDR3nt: TGTGCCAGCAGCAGCAGGGAGTTCGCTGGAAACACCATATATTTT
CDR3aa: CASSSREFAGNTIYF

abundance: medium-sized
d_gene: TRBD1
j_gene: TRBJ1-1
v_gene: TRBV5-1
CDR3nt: TGCGCCAGCAGCTTGGTTCAGGGGGCCTGGAACACTGAAGCTTTCTTT
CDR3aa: CASSLVQGAWNTEAFF

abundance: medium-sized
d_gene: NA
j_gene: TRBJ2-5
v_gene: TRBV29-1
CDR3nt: TGCAGCGTCCTTGACCATACCCCGCAGCCCACCCAGTACTTC
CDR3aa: CSVLDHTPQPTQYF

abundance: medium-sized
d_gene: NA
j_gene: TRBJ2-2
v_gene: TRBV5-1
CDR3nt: TGCGCCAGCAGCCCATCAGGGACAGGGGAGCTGTTTTTT
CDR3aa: CASSPSGTGELFF

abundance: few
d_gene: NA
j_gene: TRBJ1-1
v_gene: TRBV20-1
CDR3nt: TGCAGTGCTAGACCTGGGGGAGCTGAAGCTTTCTTT
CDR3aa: CSARPGGAEAFF

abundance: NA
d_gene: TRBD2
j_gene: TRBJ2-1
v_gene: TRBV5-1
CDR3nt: TGCGCCAGCAGCCCCGGGCGGGAGTACTCCTACAATGAGCAGTTCTTC
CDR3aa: CASSPGREYSYNEQFF

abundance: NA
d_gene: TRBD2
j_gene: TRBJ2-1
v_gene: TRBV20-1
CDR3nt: TGCAGTGCTAGCGGGGGGGGGCCCAGTGAGCAGTTCTTC
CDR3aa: CSASGGGPSEQFF

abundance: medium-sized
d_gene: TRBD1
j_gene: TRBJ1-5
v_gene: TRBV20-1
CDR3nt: TGCAGTGCTAGAGACAACCTACGACAGGGACCCCAGCATTTT
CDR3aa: CSARDNLRQGPQHF

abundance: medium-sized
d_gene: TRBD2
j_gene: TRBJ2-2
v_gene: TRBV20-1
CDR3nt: TGCAGTGCTTCCCTGGCTGGGGGGGCCGGGGAGCTGTTTTTT
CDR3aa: CSASLAGGAGELFF

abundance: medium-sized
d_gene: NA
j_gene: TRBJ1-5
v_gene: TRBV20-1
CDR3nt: TGCAGTGCTAGCCCAGTTAGCAATCAGCCCCAGCATTTT
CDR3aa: CSASPVSNQPQHF

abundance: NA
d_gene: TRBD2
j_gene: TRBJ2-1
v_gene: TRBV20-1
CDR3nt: TGCAGTGCTAGAGACGGGGCGGGAGCCTACAATGAGCAGTTCTTC
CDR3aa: CSARDGAGAYNEQFF

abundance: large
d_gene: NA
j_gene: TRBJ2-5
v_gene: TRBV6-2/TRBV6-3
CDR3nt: TGTGCCAGCAGTTACTCGTTTATACAGGGAACGGCGGAGACCCAGTACTTC
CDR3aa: CASSYSFIQGTAETQYF

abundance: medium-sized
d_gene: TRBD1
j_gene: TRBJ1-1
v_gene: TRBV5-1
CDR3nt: TGCGCCAGCAGCGCTCTACAGGGGAGGAACACTGAAGCTTTCTTT
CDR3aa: CASSALQGRNTEAFF

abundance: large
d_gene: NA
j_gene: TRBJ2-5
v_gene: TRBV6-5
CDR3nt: TGTGCCAGCAGTTACCAGCCACCGGGACCCCTAAGTGGGACCCAGTACTTC
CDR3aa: CASSYQPPGPLSGTQYF

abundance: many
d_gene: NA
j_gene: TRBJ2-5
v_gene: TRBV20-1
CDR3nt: TGCAGTGCTAGGGGTAGTGGCGGGATTGCAAACGCAAAAGGGGAGACCCAGTACTTC
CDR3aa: CSARGSGGIANAKGETQYF

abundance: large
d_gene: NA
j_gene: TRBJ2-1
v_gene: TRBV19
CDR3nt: TGTGCCAGTAGTATAGCTAGTAGAAATGAGCAGTTCTTC
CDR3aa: CASSIASRNEQFF

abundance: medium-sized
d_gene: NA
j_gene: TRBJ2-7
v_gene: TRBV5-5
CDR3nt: TGTGCCAGCAGCTTGGTCGGCAGATTCCTCTACGAGCAGTACTTC
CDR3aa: CASSLVGRFLYEQYF

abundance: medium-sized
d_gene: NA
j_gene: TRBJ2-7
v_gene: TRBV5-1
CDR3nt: TGCGCCAGCAGCTCGCGACAGTCGGCCGGGGAGCAGTACTTC
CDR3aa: CASSSRQSAGEQYF

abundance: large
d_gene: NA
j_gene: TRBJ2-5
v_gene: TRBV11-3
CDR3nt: TGTGCCAGCAGCTTACGCGGGGAAGAGACCCAGTACTTC
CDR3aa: CASSLRGEETQYF

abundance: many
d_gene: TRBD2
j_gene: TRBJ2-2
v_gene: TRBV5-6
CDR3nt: TGTGCCAGCAGCTTGACTAGCGGAGGAGGGGAGCTGTTTTTT
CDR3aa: CASSLTSGGGELFF

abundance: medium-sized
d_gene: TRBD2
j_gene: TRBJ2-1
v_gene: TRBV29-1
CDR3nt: TGCAGCGTTATGACGGGACTAGCGGGGGTTAATGAGCAGTTCTTC
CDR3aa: CSVMTGLAGVNEQFF

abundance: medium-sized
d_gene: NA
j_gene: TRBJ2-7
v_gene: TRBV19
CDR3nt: TGTGCCAGTAGTCACAGGTACGAGCAGTACTTC
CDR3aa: CASSHRYEQYF